This T cell receptor (beta chain) was sequenced for a study of shared clonotypes between healthy human individuals. In the study overall: A couple of female and a few male donors aged 18 to 49 were enrolled.

The table came from immunoSEQ multiplex PCR; TCRdb's copy has only in-frame clones and leaves some out. Of a few million clones listed, more than 80% are singletons. There are 16 residues in the CDR3. Germline CDR1 and CDR2: SGDLS and YYNGEE. Trimming cost V 4 bases and J 6 bases; bases outside gene matches: 9. Those who donated were healthy HIV-negative adults, with no recent acute infections or vaccinations reported. The receptor was derived from a man younger than 35 in good health. Sample: naive CD4+ T cells sorted from blood. Subset: CD45RA+ positively selected. V usage is TRBV9 and J usage is TRBJ2-3, with 12 bases that match TRBD2. The CDR3: CASSPHPGLAGDTQYF. The CDR3 DNA sequence: TGTGCCAGCAGCCCCCACCCGGGACTAGCGGGCGATACGCAGTATTTT.